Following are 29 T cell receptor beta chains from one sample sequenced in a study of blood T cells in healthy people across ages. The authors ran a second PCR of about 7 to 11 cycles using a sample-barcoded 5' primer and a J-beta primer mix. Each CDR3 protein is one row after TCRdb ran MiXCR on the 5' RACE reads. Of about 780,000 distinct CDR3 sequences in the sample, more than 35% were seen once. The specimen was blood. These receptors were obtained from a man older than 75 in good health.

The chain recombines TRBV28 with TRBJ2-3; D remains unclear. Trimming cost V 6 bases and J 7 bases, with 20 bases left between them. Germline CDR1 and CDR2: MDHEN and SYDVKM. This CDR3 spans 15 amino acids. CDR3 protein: CASSTTTSGRNTQYF. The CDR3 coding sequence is TGTGCCAGCAGCACTACAACTTCGGGTCGGAATACGCAGTATTTT.

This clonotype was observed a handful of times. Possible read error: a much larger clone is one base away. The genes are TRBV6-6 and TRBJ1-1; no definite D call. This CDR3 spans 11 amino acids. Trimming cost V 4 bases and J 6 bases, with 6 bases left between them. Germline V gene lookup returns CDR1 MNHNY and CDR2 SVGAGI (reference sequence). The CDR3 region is CASSSASEAFF. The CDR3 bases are TGTGCCAGCAGTTCTGCGTCTGAAGCTTTCTTT.

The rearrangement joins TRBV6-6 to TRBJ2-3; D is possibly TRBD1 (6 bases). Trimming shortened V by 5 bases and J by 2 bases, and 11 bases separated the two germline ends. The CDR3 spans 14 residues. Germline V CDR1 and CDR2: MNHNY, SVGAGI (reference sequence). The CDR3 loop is CASSNGQYTDTQYF. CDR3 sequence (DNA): TGTGCCAGCAGTAACGGACAGTACACAGATACGCAGTATTTT.

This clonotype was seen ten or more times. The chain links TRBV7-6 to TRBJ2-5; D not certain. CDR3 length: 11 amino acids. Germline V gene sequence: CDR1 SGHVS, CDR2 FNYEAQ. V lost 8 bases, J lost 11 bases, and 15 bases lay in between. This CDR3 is CASGYRGPQYF. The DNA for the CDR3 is TGTGCCAGCGGATACAGAGGCCCTCAGTACTTC.

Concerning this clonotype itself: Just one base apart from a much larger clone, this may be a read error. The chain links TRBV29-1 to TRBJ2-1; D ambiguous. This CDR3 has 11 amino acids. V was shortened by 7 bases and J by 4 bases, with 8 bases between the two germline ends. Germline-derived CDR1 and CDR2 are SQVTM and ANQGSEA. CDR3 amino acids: CSGDTYNEQFF. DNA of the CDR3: TGCAGCGGTGACACTTACAATGAGCAGTTCTTC.

This CDR3 is CASSLVFPENTEAFF. As DNA, the CDR3 is TGTGCCAGCAGTTTAGTGTTCCCGGAGAACACTGAAGCTTTCTTT. The rearrangement links TRBV12-3 or TRBV12-4 to TRBJ1-1; no firm D call. V was cut by 1 base and J by 1 base, with 10 bases left in between. There are 15 residues in the CDR3.

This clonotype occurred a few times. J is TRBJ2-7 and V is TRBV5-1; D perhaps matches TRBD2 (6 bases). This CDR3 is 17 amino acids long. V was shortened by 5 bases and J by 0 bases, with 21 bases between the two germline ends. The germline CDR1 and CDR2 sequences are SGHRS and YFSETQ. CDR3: CASSPGLRTVISYEQYF. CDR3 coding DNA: TGCGCCAGCAGTCCAGGACTAAGGACTGTCATCTCCTACGAGCAGTACTTC.

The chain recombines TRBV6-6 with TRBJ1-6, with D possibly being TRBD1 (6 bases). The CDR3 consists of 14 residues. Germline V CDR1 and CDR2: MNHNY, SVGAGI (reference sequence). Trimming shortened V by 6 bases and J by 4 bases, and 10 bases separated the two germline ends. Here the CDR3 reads CASSSDRYNSPLHF. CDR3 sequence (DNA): TGTGCCAGCAGCTCGGACAGATATAATTCACCCCTCCACTTT.

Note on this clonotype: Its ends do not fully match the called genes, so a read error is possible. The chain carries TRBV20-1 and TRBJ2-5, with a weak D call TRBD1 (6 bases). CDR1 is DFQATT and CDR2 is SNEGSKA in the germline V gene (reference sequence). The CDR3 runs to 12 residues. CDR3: CSASLGAYEQDF. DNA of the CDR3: TGCAGTGCTAGTCTGGGGGCCTACGAGCAGGACTTC.

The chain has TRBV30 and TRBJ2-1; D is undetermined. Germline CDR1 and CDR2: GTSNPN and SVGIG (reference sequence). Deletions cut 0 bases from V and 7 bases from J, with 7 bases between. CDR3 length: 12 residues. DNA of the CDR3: TGTGCCTGGAGTGTACTAAGGAATGAGCAGTTCTTC. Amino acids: CAWSVLRNEQFF.

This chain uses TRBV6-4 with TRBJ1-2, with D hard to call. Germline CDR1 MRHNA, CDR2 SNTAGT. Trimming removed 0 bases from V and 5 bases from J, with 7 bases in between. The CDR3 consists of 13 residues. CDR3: CASSDSRGYGYTF. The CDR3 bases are TGTGCCAGCAGTGACTCCCGGGGATATGGCTACACCTTC.

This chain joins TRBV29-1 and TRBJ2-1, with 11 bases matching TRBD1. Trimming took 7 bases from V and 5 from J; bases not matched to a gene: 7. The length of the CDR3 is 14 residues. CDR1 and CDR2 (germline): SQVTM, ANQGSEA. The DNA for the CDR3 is TGCAGCGCCAGGGGACAGGGGGGAAACAATGAGCAGTTCTTC. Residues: CSARGQGGNNEQFF.

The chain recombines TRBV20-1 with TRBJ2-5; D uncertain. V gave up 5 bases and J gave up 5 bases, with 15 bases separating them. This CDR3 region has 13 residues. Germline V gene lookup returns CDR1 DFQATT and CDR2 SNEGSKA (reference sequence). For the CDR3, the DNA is TGCAGTGCTGGCGCCACGGGTCGTGAGACCCAGTACTTC. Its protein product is CSAGATGRETQYF.

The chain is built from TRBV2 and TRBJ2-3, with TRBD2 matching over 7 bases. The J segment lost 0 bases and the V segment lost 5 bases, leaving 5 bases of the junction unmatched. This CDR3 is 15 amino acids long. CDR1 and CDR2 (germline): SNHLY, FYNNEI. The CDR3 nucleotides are TGTGCCAGCAGTCGGCGGGAGCCCAGCACAGATACGCAGTATTTT. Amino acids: CASSRREPSTDTQYF.

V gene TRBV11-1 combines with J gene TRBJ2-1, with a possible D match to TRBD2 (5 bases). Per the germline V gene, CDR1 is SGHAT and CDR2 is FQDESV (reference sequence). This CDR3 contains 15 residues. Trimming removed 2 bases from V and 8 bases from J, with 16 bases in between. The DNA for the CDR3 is TGTGCCAGCAGCTTAATCGGCGGGTCTGGCCATGAGCAGTTCTTC. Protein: CASSLIGGSGHEQFF.

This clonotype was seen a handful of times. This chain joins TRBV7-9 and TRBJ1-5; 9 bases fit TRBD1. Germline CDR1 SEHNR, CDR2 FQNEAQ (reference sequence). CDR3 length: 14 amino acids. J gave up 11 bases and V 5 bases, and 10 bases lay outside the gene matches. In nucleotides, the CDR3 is TGTGCCAGCAGCATAGGGACAGGGACTTCATCCCAGCATTTT. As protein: CASSIGTGTSSQHF.

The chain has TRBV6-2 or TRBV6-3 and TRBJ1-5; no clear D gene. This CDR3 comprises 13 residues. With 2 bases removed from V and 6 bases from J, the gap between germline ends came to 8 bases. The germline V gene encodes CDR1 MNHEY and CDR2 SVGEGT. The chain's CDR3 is CASSYGSPQPQHF. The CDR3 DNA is TGTGCCAGCAGTTACGGAAGCCCTCAGCCCCAGCATTTT.

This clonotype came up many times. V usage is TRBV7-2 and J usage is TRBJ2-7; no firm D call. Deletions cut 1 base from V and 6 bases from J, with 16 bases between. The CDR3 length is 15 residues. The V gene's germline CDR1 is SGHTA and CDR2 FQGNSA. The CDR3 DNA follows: TGTGCCAGCAGCTTAGAGTCGGGTAGCCTCTCCGAGCAGTACTTC. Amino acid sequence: CASSLESGSLSEQYF.

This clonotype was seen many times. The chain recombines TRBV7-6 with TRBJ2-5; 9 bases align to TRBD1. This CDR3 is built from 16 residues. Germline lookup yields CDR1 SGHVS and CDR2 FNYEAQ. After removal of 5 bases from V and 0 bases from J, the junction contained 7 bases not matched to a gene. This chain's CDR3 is CASSEWDRDYQETQYF. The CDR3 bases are TGTGCCAGCAGCGAATGGGACAGGGATTACCAAGAGACCCAGTACTTC.

CDR3 sequence: CASSLAGEGYNEQYF. CDR3 DNA sequence: TGTGCCAGCAGTTTAGCGGGGGAAGGCTACAATGAGCAGTACTTC. This sequence joins TRBV28 and TRBJ2-1, with 7 bases fitting TRBD2. The DNA end is more similar to TRBJ2-7, so the J call may be wrong. The CDR3 extends over 15 amino acids. Germline CDR1 is MDHEN and CDR2 is SYDVKM.

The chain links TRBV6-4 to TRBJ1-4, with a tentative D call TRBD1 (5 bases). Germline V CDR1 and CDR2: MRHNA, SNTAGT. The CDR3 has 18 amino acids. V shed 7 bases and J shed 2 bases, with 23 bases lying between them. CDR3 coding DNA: TGTGCCAGCAACAGAACTAACAGGCGACCCCTCACTAATGAAAAACTGTTTTTT. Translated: CASNRTNRRPLTNEKLFF.

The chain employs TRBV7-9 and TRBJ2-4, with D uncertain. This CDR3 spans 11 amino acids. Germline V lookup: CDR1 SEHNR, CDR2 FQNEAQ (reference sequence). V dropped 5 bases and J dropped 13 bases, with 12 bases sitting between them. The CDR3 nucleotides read TGTGCCAGCAGCCCAGGAACCTTACAGTACTTC. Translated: CASSPGTLQYF.

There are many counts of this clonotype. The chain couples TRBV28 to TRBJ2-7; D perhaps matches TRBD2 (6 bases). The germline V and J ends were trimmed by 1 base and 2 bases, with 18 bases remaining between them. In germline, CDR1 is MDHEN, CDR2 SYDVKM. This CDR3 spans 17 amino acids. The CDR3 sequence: CASSLSYGSRVTYEQYF. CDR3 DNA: TGTGCCAGCAGTTTATCATACGGGAGCCGCGTTACCTACGAGCAGTACTTC.

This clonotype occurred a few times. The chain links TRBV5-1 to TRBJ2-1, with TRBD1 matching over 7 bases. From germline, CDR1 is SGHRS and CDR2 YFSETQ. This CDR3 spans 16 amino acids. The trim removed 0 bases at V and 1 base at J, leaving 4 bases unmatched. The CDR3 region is CASSLDEGASYNEQFF. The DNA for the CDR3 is TGCGCCAGCAGCTTGGATGAGGGGGCGTCCTACAATGAGCAGTTCTTC.

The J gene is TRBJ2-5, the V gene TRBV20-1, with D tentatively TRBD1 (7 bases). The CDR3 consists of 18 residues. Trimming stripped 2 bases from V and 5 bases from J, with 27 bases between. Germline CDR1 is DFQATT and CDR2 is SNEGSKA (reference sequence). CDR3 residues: CSARHTGADRASRETQYF. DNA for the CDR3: TGCAGTGCTAGACACACGGGGGCTGACAGGGCTTCGCGGGAGACCCAGTACTTC.

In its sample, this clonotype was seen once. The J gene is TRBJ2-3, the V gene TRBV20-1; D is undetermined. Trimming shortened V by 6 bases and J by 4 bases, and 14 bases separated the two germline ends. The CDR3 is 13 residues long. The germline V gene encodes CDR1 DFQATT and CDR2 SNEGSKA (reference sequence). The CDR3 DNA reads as TGCAGTGCCCTCGCCCCTTGGGCAGATACGCAGTATTTT. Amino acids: CSALAPWADTQYF.

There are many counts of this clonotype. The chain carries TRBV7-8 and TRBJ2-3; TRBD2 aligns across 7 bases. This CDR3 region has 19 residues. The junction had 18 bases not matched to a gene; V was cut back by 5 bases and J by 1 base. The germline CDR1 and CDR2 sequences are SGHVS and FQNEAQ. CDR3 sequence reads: CASSRTPPWKRGRTDTQYF. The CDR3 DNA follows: TGTGCCAGCAGCCGAACCCCCCCGTGGAAGCGGGGACGCACAGATACGCAGTATTTT. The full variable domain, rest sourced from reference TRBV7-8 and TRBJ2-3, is GAGVSQSPRYKVAKRGQDVALRCDPISGHVSLFWYQQALGQGPEFLTYFQNEAQLDKSGLPSDRFFAERPEGSVSTLKIQRTQQEDSAVYLCASSRTPPWKRGRTDTQYFGPGTRLTVL.

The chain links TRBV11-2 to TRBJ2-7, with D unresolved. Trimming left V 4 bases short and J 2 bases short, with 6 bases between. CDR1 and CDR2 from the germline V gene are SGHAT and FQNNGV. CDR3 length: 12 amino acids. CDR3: CASSYRTYEQYF. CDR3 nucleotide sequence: TGTGCCAGCAGCTACCGGACCTACGAGCAGTACTTC.

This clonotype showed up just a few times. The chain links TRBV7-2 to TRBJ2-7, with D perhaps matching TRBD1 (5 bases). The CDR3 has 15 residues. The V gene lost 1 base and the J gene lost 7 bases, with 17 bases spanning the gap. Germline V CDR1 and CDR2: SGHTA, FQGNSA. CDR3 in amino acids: CASSLDRGSSGEQYF. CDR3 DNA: TGTGCCAGCAGCTTAGATAGGGGATCATCAGGGGAGCAGTACTTC. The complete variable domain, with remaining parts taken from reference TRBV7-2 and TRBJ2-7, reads GAGVSQSPSNKVTEKGKDVELRCDPISGHTALYWYRQSLGQGLEFLIYFQGNSAPDKSGLPSDRFSAERTGGSVSTLTIQRTQQEDSAVYLCASSLDRGSSGEQYFGPGTRLTVT.